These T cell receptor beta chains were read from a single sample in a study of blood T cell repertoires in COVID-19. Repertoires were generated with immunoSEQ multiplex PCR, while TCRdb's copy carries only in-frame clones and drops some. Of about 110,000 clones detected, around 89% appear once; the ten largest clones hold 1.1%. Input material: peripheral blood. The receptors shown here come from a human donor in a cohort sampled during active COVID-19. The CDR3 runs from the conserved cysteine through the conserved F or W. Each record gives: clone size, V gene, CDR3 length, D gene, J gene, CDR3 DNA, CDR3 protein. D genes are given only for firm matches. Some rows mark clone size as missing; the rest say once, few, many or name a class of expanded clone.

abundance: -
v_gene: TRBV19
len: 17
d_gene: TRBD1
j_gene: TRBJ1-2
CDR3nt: TGTGCCAGTAGTCTATCGGCCGGACAGGGGGGCAACTATGGCTACACCTTC
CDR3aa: CASSLSAGQGGNYGYTF

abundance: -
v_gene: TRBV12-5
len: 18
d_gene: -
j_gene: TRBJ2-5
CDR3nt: TGTGCTAGTGGTTTAGCCCCAAAGGGAGGGGGGCTGAGAGAGACCCAGTACTTC
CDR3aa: CASGLAPKGGGLRETQYF

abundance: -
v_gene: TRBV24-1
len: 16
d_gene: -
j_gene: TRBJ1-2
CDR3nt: TGTGCCACCAGTGATCAGGCGGGACGGGGGGAAAACGGCTACACCTTC
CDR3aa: CATSDQAGRGENGYTF

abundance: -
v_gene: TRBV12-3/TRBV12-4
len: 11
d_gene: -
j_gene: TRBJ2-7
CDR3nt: TGTGCCAGCAGTACGGTTTACGAGCAGTACTTC
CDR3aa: CASSTVYEQYF

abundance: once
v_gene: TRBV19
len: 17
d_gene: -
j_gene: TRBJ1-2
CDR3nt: TGTGCCACCTTTACAGGGTTGAGAGGACTAGCTAACTATGGCTACACCTTC
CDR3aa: CATFTGLRGLANYGYTF

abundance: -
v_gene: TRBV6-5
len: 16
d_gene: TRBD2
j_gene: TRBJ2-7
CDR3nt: TGTGCCAGCAGCTACCTCGGGGCTAGCGGGAGCGACGAGCAGTACTTC
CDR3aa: CASSYLGASGSDEQYF

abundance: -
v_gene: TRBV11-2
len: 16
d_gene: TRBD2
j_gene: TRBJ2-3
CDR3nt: TGTGCCAGCAGCTTTAACGGGAGGGCCGGCACAGATACGCAGTATTTT
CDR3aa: CASSFNGRAGTDTQYF

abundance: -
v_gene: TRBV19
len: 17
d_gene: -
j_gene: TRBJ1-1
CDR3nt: TGTGCCAGTAGTATAGATCGAAAGCGCCCAAGGGAGGGTGAAGCTTTCTTT
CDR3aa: CASSIDRKRPREGEAFF

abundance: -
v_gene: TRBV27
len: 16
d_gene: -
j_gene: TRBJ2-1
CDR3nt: TGTGCCAGCGCCCACGGGCGGGACTCCGCCACTGGGGAGCAGTTCTTC
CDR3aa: CASAHGRDSATGEQFF

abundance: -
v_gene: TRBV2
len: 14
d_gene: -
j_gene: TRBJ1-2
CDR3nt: TGTGCCAGCAGGGGCGAAGGGGTTCTCTATGGCTACACCTTC
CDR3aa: CASRGEGVLYGYTF

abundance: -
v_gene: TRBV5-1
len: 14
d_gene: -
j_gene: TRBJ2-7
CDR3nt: TGCGCCAGCAGCTTGACCGGGATCACCTACGAGCAGTACTTC
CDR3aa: CASSLTGITYEQYF

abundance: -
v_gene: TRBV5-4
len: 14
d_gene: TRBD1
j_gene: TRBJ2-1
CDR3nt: TGTGCCAGCACCCGGGACAGGGCTCCCAATGAGCAGTTCTTC
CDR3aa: CASTRDRAPNEQFF

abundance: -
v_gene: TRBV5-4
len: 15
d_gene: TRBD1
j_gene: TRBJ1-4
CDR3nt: TGTGCCAGCAGCGTAGGGGGCGGAACTAATGAAAAACTGTTTTTT
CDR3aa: CASSVGGGTNEKLFF

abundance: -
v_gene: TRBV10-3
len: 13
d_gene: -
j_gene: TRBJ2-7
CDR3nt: TGTGCCACGGCAGGGTTTATATCCTACGAGCAGTACTTC
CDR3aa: CATAGFISYEQYF

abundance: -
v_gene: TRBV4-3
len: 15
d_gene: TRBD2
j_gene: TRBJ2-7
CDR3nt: TGCGCCAGCAGCCAAGGGACTAGCGGAACCTACGAGCAGTACTTC
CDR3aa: CASSQGTSGTYEQYF

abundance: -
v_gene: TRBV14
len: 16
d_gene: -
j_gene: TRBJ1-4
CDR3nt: TGTGCCAGCAGCCAAGATCGAAGGGGAACTAATGAAAAACTGTTTTTT
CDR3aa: CASSQDRRGTNEKLFF

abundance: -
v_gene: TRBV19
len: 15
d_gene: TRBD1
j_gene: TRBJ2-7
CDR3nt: TGTGCCAGTAGTCCCAGACAGGGATGGGGGTTGGAGCAGTACTTC
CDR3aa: CASSPRQGWGLEQYF

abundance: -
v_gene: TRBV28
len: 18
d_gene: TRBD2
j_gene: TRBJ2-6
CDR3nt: TGTGCCAGCACCCATGAGGGACTAGTGAGCTCTGGGGCCAACGTCCTGACTTTC
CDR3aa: CASTHEGLVSSGANVLTF

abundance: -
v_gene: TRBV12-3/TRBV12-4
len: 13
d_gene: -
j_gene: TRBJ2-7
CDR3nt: TGTGCCAGCAGTTTCAGGCTATTTGGCGAGCAGTACTTC
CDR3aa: CASSFRLFGEQYF

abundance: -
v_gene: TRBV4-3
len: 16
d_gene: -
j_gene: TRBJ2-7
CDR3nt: TGCGCCAGCAGCCGAAGGCAGGGGTCCCCCTCCTACGAGCAGTACTTC
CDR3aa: CASSRRQGSPSYEQYF

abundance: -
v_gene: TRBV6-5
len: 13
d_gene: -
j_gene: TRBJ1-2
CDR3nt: TGTGCCAGCGGCAGGGCTTCTAACTATGGCTACACCTTC
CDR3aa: CASGRASNYGYTF

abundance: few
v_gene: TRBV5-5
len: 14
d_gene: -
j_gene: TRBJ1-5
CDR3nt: TGTGCCAGCAGCTTGGGGCCGAACAATCAGCCCCAGCATTTT
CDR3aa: CASSLGPNNQPQHF